The 2 T cell receptor beta chains reported below all come from one sample, sequenced in a study of cytomegalovirus exposure and HLA in healthy donors (dated by TCRdb to 2016 to 2017). Library creation used the immunoSEQ multiplex PCR assay. TCRdb stores this immuneACCESS table with in-frame sequences only. Part of the clones is absent; in the studies checked, under half of the shortfall reflects unresolved V genes, and no reason is known for the rest. The sample profile shows 90,000 or so clones; approximately 96% of them were found once. The ten biggest clones cover less than 0.8% of the sample. The sample comprised PBMCs. The receptors originated from a man aged 18 to 29 in good health and CMV-seronegative.

The CDR3 bases are TGCGCCAGCAGCCCAGGGGGCGCCTATGGCTACACCTTC. Translation gives CASSPGGAYGYTF. The chain carries TRBV5-1 and TRBJ1-2; TRBD1 agrees at 8 bases. Germline V gene lookup returns CDR1 SGHRS and CDR2 YFSETQ. CDR3 size: 13 residues. With V trimmed by 4 bases and J by 4 bases, 3 bases remained unmatched.

This clone was picked up one time. The J gene is TRBJ1-4, the V gene TRBV18, with a possible D match to TRBD1 (5 bases). The V end lost 2 bases, the J end lost 8 bases, and 9 bases lay between the germline ends. The CDR3 contains 13 residues. CDR1 is KGHSH and CDR2 is LQKENI in the germline V gene. The CDR3 is CASSPGGQEKLFF. In DNA, the CDR3 is TGTGCCAGCTCACCAGGTGGACAAGAAAAACTGTTTTTT.